This is a list of T cell receptor beta chains from one sample in a study of T cells expressing NK-cell markers. TCRdb reprocessed the 5' RACE reads and reports one entry per CDR3 protein, with no DNA. The record lists 550,000 or so distinct CDR3 sequences, of which the ten most abundant hold roughly 3.5%. The specimen sequenced was blood T cells: a sorted CD56 or NKG2C T cell subset, CD4+ or CD8+ T cells, or bulk PBMC T cells (not recorded which). These receptors were taken from a man younger than 30 in good health. Each CDR3 is given with its conserved first and last residue. The order of the fields is CDR3 protein, J gene, V gene.

CDR3: CASSSRDRGTEKLFF
J: TRBJ1-4
V: TRBV5-5

CDR3: CASSLRSSGLTDTQYF
J: TRBJ2-3
V: TRBV7-9

CDR3: CASRGLAGGPRETQYF
J: TRBJ2-5
V: TRBV6-5

CDR3: CASSPAHQPQHF
J: TRBJ1-5
V: TRBV12-3/TRBV12-4

CDR3: CAISGVGANVLTF
J: TRBJ2-6
V: TRBV10-3

CDR3: CASSRTQESSYNEQFF
J: TRBJ2-1
V: TRBV3-1

CDR3: CASSFAGGRTQFF
J: TRBJ2-1
V: TRBV27

CDR3: CAWSDRTVYNEQFF
J: TRBJ2-1
V: TRBV30

CDR3: CASSPTGVPYEQYF
J: TRBJ2-7
V: TRBV5-1

CDR3: CASSQARLRFGRLTGELFF
J: TRBJ2-2
V: TRBV4-3

CDR3: CASSRDRVTETQYF
J: TRBJ2-5
V: TRBV6-1

CDR3: CASSLDVFGETQYF
J: TRBJ2-5
V: TRBV5-1

CDR3: CASSPWTGYNEQFF
J: TRBJ2-1
V: TRBV11-3

CDR3: CASSQEYWSRNNEQFF
J: TRBJ2-1
V: TRBV4-1

CDR3: CASSLGHLVSGELFF
J: TRBJ2-2
V: TRBV7-6

CDR3: CASSLYPSGGIPTQYF
J: TRBJ2-3
V: TRBV3-1

CDR3: CASSRPGSGGPPDTQYF
J: TRBJ2-3
V: TRBV7-9

CDR3: CATSKGAYGEQFF
J: TRBJ2-1
V: TRBV24-1

CDR3: CASSSVPGTSSYEQYF
J: TRBJ2-7
V: TRBV5-6

CDR3: CASSLVTSGSGDEQFF
J: TRBJ2-1
V: TRBV5-1